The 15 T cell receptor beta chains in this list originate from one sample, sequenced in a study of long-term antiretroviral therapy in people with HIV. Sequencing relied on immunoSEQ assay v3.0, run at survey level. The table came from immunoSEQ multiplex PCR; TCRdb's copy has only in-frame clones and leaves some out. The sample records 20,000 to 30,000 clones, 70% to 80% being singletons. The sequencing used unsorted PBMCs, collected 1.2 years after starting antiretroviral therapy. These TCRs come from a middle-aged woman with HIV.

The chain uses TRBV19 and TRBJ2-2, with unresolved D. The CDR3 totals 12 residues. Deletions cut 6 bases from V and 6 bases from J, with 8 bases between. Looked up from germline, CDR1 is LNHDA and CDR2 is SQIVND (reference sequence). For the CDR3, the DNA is TGTGCCAGTAGGGATGACCCCGGGGAGCTGTTTTTT. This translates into CASRDDPGELFF.

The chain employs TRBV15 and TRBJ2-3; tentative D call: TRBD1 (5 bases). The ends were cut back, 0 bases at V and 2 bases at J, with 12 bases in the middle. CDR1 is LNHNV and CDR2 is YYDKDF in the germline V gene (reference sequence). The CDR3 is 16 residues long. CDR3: CATSRDRQGPTDTQYF. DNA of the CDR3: TGTGCCACCAGCAGAGACCGTCAGGGTCCCACAGATACGCAGTATTTT.

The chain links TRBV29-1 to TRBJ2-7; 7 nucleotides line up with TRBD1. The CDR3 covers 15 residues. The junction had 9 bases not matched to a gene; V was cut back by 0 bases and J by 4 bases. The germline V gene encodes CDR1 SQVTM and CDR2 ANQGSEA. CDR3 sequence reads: CSVEDPFTGDYEQYF. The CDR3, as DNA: TGCAGCGTTGAAGACCCCTTTACAGGGGATTACGAGCAGTACTTC.

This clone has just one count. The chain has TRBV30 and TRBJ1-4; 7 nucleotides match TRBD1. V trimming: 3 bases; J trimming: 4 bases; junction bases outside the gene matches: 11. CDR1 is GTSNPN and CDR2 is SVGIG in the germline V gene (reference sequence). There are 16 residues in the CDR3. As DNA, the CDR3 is TGTGCCTGGAGCTTCCTAGGGACAGAACTTAATGAAAAACTGTTTTTT. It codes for CAWSFLGTELNEKLFF.

The CDR3, as DNA: TGTGCCTGGAGTGAGGCGGCCCTCAATCAGCCCCAGCATTTT. Translation gives CAWSEAALNQPQHF. This chain uses TRBV30 with TRBJ1-5; no reliable D call. This CDR3 is built from 14 residues. Trimming pared 1 base from V and 3 bases from J, leaving 10 bases between. Germline V gene sequence: CDR1 GTSNPN, CDR2 SVGIG (reference sequence).

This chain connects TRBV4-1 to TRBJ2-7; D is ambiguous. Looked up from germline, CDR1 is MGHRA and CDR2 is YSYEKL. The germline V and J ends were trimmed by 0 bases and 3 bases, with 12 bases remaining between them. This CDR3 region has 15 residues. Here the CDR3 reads CASSQDPGLLYEQYF. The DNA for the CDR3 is TGCGCCAGCAGCCAAGATCCCGGCCTCCTCTACGAGCAGTACTTC.

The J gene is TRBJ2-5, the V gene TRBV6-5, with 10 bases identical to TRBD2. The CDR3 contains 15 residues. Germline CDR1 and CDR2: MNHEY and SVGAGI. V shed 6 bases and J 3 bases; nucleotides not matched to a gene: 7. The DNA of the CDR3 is TGTGCCAGCAGCCCCCTGAGCGGGGGGGAAGAGACCCAGTACTTC. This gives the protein CASSPLSGGEETQYF.

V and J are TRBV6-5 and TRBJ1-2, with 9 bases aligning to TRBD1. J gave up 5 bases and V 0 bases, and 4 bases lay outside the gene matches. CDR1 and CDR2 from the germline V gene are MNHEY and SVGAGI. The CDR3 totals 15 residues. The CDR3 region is CASSYSGGTGYGYTF. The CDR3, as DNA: TGTGCCAGCAGTTACTCGGGCGGGACAGGGTATGGCTACACCTTC.

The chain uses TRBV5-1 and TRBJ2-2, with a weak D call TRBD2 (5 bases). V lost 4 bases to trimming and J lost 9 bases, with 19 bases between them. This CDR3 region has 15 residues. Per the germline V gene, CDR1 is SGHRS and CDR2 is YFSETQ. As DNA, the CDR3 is TGCGCCAGCAGCAGCGGACCTGAGCGATCCAGGGAGCTGTTTTTT. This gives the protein CASSSGPERSRELFF.

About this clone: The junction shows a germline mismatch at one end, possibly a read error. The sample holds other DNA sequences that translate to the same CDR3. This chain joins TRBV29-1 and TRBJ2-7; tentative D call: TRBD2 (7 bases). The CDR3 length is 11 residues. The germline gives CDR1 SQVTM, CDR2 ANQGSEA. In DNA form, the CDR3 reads TGCAGCGTTGCTACAGGGAGGGAGCAGTACTTT. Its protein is CSVATGREQYF.

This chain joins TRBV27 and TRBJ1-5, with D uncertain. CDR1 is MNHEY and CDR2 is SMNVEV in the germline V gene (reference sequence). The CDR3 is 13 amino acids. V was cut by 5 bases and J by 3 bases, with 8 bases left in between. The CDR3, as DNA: TGTGCCAGCAGTCCCGTAATCAATCAGCCCCAGCATTTT. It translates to CASSPVINQPQHF.

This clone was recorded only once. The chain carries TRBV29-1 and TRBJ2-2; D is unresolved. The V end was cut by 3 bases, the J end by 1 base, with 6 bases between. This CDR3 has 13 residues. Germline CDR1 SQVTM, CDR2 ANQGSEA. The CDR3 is CSVEVENTGELFF. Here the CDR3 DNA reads TGCAGCGTTGAGGTAGAGAACACCGGGGAGCTGTTTTTT.

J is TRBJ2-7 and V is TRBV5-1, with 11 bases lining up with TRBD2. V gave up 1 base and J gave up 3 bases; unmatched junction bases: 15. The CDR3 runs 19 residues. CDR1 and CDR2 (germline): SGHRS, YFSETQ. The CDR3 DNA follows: TGCGCCAGCAGCTTGACGGGGGGTGCTAGCGGGGGGACTCACTACGAGCAGTACTTC. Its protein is CASSLTGGASGGTHYEQYF.

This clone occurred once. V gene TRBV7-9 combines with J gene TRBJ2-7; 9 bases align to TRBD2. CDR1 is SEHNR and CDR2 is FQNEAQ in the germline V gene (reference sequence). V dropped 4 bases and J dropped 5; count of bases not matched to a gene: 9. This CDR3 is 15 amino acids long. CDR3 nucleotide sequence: TGTGCCAGCAGCTCCCCCCTAGCGGGACCCGACGAGCAGTACTTC. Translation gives CASSSPLAGPDEQYF.

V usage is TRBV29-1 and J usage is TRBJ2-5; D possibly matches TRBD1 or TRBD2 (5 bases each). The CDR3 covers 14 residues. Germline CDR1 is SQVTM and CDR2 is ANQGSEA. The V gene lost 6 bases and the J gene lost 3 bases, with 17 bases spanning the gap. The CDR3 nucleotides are TGCAGCGTGCTCGGGACGAGGGGTGAAGAGACCCAGTACTTC. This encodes CSVLGTRGEETQYF.